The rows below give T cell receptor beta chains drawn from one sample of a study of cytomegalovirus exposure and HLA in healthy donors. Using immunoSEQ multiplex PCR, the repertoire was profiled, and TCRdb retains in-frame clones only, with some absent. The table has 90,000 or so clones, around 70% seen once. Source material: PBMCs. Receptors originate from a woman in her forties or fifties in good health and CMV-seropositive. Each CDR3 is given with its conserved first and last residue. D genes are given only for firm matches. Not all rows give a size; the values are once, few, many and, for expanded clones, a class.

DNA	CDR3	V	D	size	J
TGTGCCAGCAGCCCCGGGACAGGGGGCAATGAGCAGTTCTTC	CASSPGTGGNEQFF	TRBV5-4	TRBD1	few	TRBJ2-1
TGCAGCGTTGAGGGGGGGGGAGGGCCATCGGGAGAGCAGTTCTTC	CSVEGGGGPSGEQFF	TRBV29-1	TRBD2	.	TRBJ2-1
TGTGCCAGCAGCTCAGACCCTCCGGAGACCCAGTACTTC	CASSSDPPETQYF	TRBV11-2	.	.	TRBJ2-5
TGTGCCAGCAGCGGGCGTCCGGATAGCAATCAGCCCCAGCATTTT	CASSGRPDSNQPQHF	TRBV5-5	.	.	TRBJ1-5
TGTGCCACCAGCAGAGATCTAAGGGGGCACGCAGATACGCAGTATTTT	CATSRDLRGHADTQYF	TRBV15	TRBD1	few	TRBJ2-3
TGCGCCAGCAGCTTTCAGGGCGGGGCCAACGTCCTGACTTTC	CASSFQGGANVLTF	TRBV5-1	.	few	TRBJ2-6
TGTGCCAGCAGCAGTAGCGGGAGGGTCTCTCTCCAAGAGACCCAGTACTTC	CASSSSGRVSLQETQYF	TRBV5-4	TRBD2	.	TRBJ2-5
TGCGCCAGCAGCCCCCGGGGCGGGGCCTACGAGCAGTACTTC	CASSPRGGAYEQYF	TRBV5-1	.	.	TRBJ2-7
TGCGCCAGCAGCCTCGCCCACCACGGAGCGGGGGAGTACTTC	CASSLAHHGAGEYF	TRBV4-3	TRBD2	.	TRBJ2-7
TGTGCCAGCCACCGCGGCGGGGGGAACTACGAGCAGTACTTC	CASHRGGGNYEQYF	TRBV2	TRBD2	.	TRBJ2-7
TGTGCCAGCAGCCCGGGGCAGGGGGGTTTAACTGAAGCTTTCTTT	CASSPGQGGLTEAFF	TRBV7-3	TRBD1	.	TRBJ1-1
TGCGCCAGCAGCCAAGATCTAACAGTCAGCTCCTACGAGCAGTACTTC	CASSQDLTVSSYEQYF	TRBV4-1	.	once	TRBJ2-7
TGTGCCAGCTCACCAACTCTCACTAGCGAGTACAATGAGCAGTTCTTC	CASSPTLTSEYNEQFF	TRBV18	TRBD2	.	TRBJ2-1
TGTGCCAGCAGGGCCCCTCGATACAATGAGCAGTTCTTC	CASRAPRYNEQFF	TRBV6-5	.	.	TRBJ2-1
TGTGCCAGCAGGGGACTAGCGGGAGCAGACCAAGAGACCCAGTACTTC	CASRGLAGADQETQYF	TRBV2	TRBD2	few	TRBJ2-5
TGCGCCAGCAGCTTGGAGGGCCCCCAGGGCTATGGCTACACCTTC	CASSLEGPQGYGYTF	TRBV5-1	.	.	TRBJ1-2
TGTGCCAGCAGTGAAACTACCTTAACTCTAGCGGGACCGTTCTTC	CASSETTLTLAGPFF	TRBV25-1	TRBD2	.	TRBJ2-1
TGTGCCAGCAGCTTAGTGGGACATAGGGATGAAAAACTGTTTTTT	CASSLVGHRDEKLFF	TRBV7-9	.	.	TRBJ1-4
TGTGCCAGCAGTATTCAGGGAAACACCATATATTTT	CASSIQGNTIYF	TRBV2	.	.	TRBJ1-3
TGTGCCAGCAGGACGACTAGCCGCGATACGCAGTATTTT	CASRTTSRDTQYF	TRBV7-9	TRBD2	.	TRBJ2-3
TGTGCCAGCAGCCACGACCGGGACTACGCCTACGAGCAGTACTTC	CASSHDRDYAYEQYF	TRBV5-4	TRBD2	.	TRBJ2-7
TGTGCCAGCAGCCAGACTAGCGGCCCAATCCCCCAGTTCTTC	CASSQTSGPIPQFF	TRBV7-6	TRBD2	once	TRBJ2-1
TGCGCCAGCAGCTTCCACAGGGAAGGCACTGAAGCTTTCTTT	CASSFHREGTEAFF	TRBV5-1	.	few	TRBJ1-1
TGTGCCAGCAGGGGGACAGGGGACGCGGCTGGGGCCAACGTCCTGACTTTC	CASRGTGDAAGANVLTF	TRBV25-1	TRBD1	few	TRBJ2-6
TGTGCCAGCAGCTCCCTCTCCAGCAATCAGCCCCAGCATTTT	CASSSLSSNQPQHF	TRBV7-9	.	few	TRBJ1-5
TGTGCCAGTAGTGGAAACAGGGGTGGAGAGACCCAGTACTTC	CASSGNRGGETQYF	TRBV19	TRBD1	.	TRBJ2-5
TGTGCCAGCAGTGGTACAGATACTAACTATGGCTACACCTTC	CASSGTDTNYGYTF	TRBV27	.	.	TRBJ1-2
TGCGCCAGCAGTGAGACCCGGGACACAAGGGGCATGAACACTGAAGCTTTCTTT	CASSETRDTRGMNTEAFF	TRBV10-1	.	few	TRBJ1-1